The present T cell receptor beta chain was sequenced within a study of OX40 agonist ivuxolimab in advanced cancers. Study as a whole: The study enrolled dose-escalation patients with hepatocellular carcinoma, melanoma, renal cell or head and neck cancer. Prior anti-PD-1, anti-PD-L1 or anti-CTLA-4 therapy was allowed; approximately 41% had some.

TCRdb's table, derived via immunoSEQ multiplex PCR, lists solely in-frame clones and lacks some. The sample consists of 100,000 to 150,000 clones, 93% of them appearing once. CDR1 SGHRS and CDR2 YFSETQ come from the germline V gene. V lost 5 bases and J lost 1, with 14 bases in between. The CDR3 extends over 15 amino acids. Concerning this clone: The antigen remains undetermined.

Exclusion of a patient followed from autoimmune disease history or systemic immunosuppression. Findings of the study overall: Dosing at 0.1 to 3.0 mg/kg was accompanied by clonal expansion of CD4+ and CD8+ blood T cells by week 6.

The source material was CD4+ or CD8+ T cells sorted from blood, sampled in a trial of the OX40 agonist ivuxolimab. V and J are TRBV5-1 and TRBJ2-3; D might be TRBD1 or TRBD2, each matching 6 bases. This receptor was taken from an adult with an advanced solid tumor such as melanoma, head and neck, liver or kidney cancer. CDR3 residues: CASRSSGAGTDTQYF. Here the CDR3 DNA reads TGCGCCAGCAGGTCTTCGGGGGCCGGCACAGATACGCAGTATTTT. The full variable domain, rest sourced from reference TRBV5-1 and TRBJ2-3, is KAGVTQTPRYLIKTRGQQVTLSCSPISGHRSVSWYQQTPGQGLQFLFEYFSETQRNKGNFPGRFSGRQFSNSRSEMNVSTLELGDSALYLCASRSSGAGTDTQYFGPGTRLTVL.